The 29 T cell receptor beta chains below all came from one sample that was sequenced in a study of identifying expanded T cells in peripheral blood. The repertoire was sequenced with immunoSEQ multiplex PCR; TCRdb's copy has only in-frame clones and lacks some. The data hold about 74,000 clones, with 84% observed a single time. Input material: blood. These receptors were collected from a person aged 18 to 70 in good health.

J is TRBJ2-7 and V is TRBV6-5, with D possibly being TRBD2 (6 bases). Germline-derived CDR1 and CDR2 are MNHEY and SVGAGI. This CDR3 contains 13 residues. V lost 6 bases to trimming and J lost 5 bases, with 14 bases between them. CDR3 DNA: TGTGCCAGCAGCCTTGAGACTAGACACGAGCAGTACTTC. Translated, it gives CASSLETRHEQYF.

V usage is TRBV28 and J usage is TRBJ2-3, with a possible D match to TRBD1 (7 bases). Germline CDR1 and CDR2: MDHEN and SYDVKM. Trimming removed 3 bases from V and 6 bases from J, with 10 bases in between. CDR3 length equals 13 residues. The CDR3 reads CASSFSGGDTQYF. CDR3 bases: TGTGCCAGCAGTTTCTCAGGGGGGGATACGCAGTATTTT.

This clone was picked up one time. V and J are TRBV30 and TRBJ2-4; D is perhaps TRBD1 (6 bases). V was pared by 2 bases and J by 0 bases, with 11 bases between. The CDR3 has 15 residues. Per the germline V gene, CDR1 is GTSNPN and CDR2 is SVGIG (reference sequence). The chain's CDR3 is CAWSKGDLAKNIQYF. The CDR3 DNA follows: TGTGCCTGGAGTAAGGGGGATTTAGCCAAAAACATTCAGTACTTC.

The gene calls are TRBV5-4 and TRBJ2-3; D is unresolved. The CDR3 runs to 15 residues. V shed 0 bases and J shed 1 base, with 9 bases lying between them. CDR1 SGHNT and CDR2 YYREEE come from the germline V gene (reference sequence). The CDR3 DNA follows: TGTGCCAGCAGCTTGGGGGGTACAGGCACAGATACGCAGTATTTT. Encoded protein: CASSLGGTGTDTQYF.

V and J are TRBV19 and TRBJ2-1; TRBD2 matches at 12 bases. This CDR3 region has 18 residues. Germline V gene lookup returns CDR1 LNHDA and CDR2 SQIVND (reference sequence). The V segment lost 6 bases and the J segment 0 bases; nucleotides outside the gene matches: 9. This CDR3 is CASSQLAGGPSSYNEQFF. The CDR3 DNA follows: TGTGCCAGTAGCCAACTAGCGGGAGGTCCTAGCTCCTACAATGAGCAGTTCTTC.

The chain is built from TRBV28 and TRBJ2-4, with 9 bases identical to TRBD1. V lost 1 base, J lost 2 bases, and 3 bases stayed unmatched. CDR1 MDHEN and CDR2 SYDVKM come from the germline V gene. The CDR3 runs to 16 residues. In DNA, the CDR3 is TGTGCCAGCAGTTTATCGGGACAGGGATCCAAAAACATTCAGTACTTC. It specifies CASSLSGQGSKNIQYF.

This CDR3 reads CASRQGGPLRNEQFF. CDR3 sequence (DNA): TGTGCCAGCAGACAGGGCGGCCCATTGAGGAATGAGCAGTTCTTC. The chain recombines TRBV2 with TRBJ2-1; possibly TRBD1 for D (6 bases). Germline loops: CDR1 SNHLY, CDR2 FYNNEI. The CDR3 totals 15 residues. The ends were cut back, 6 bases at V and 7 bases at J, with 19 bases in the middle.

V gene TRBV18 combines with J gene TRBJ1-1; D is undetermined. Germline V gene lookup returns CDR1 KGHSH and CDR2 LQKENI. V was pared by 8 bases and J by 3 bases, with 13 bases between. The CDR3 totals 13 residues. The CDR3 DNA reads TGTGCCAGCGCTGACACGGTCCACACTGAAGCTTTCTTT. Its translation: CASADTVHTEAFF.

The chain links TRBV7-9 to TRBJ2-3, with TRBD2 identical over 9 bases. The CDR3 totals 16 residues. Per germline, CDR1 SEHNR and CDR2 FQNEAQ (reference sequence). The trim removed 0 bases at V and 6 bases at J, leaving 7 bases unmatched. The CDR3 here is CASSLAVASGADTQYF. As DNA, the CDR3 is TGTGCCAGCAGCTTAGCGGTTGCTAGCGGGGCTGATACGCAGTATTTT. Complete variable domain (other parts from reference TRBV7-9 and TRBJ2-3): DTGVSQNPRHKITKRGQNVTFRCDPISEHNRLYWYRQTLGQGPEFLTYFQNEAQLEKSRLLSDRFSAERPKGSFSTLEIQRTEQGDSAMYLCASSLAVASGADTQYFGPGTRLTVL.

The V and J genes are TRBV14 and TRBJ2-2; a possible D gene is TRBD2 (6 bases). Deletions cut 2 bases from V and 3 bases from J, with 13 bases between. CDR1 is SGHDN and CDR2 is FVKESK in the germline V gene. This CDR3 has 16 residues. CDR3 sequence: CASSQFPGAYTGELFF. As DNA, the CDR3 is TGTGCCAGCAGCCAATTTCCGGGAGCTTACACCGGGGAGCTGTTTTTT.

The rearrangement links TRBV7-9 to TRBJ1-2; D unresolved. The germline CDR1 and CDR2 sequences are SEHNR and FQNEAQ (reference sequence). V gave up 6 bases and J gave up 4 bases, with 15 bases separating them. This CDR3 comprises 14 residues. CDR3 in amino acids: CASSPVEGSYGYTF. CDR3 in DNA: TGTGCCAGCAGTCCGGTGGAGGGATCCTATGGCTACACCTTC.

The genes are TRBV15 and TRBJ2-1, with 7 bases identical to TRBD2. The J segment lost 5 bases and the V segment lost 1 base, leaving 8 bases of the junction unmatched. Germline V gene lookup returns CDR1 LNHNV and CDR2 YYDKDF (reference sequence). The CDR3 length is 16 residues. CDR3 coding DNA: TGTGCCACCAGCAGAGGGACCGGGACTACCAACAATGAGCAGTTCTTC. It translates to CATSRGTGTTNNEQFF. Full variable domain (missing parts from reference TRBV15 and TRBJ2-1): DAMVIQNPRYQVTQFGKPVTLSCSQTLNHNVMYWYQQKSSQAPKLLFHYYDKDFNNEADTPDNFQSRRPNTSFCFLDIRSPGLGDTAMYLCATSRGTGTTNNEQFFGPGTRLTVL.

The chain recombines TRBV7-2 with TRBJ2-5, with 11 bases matching TRBD2. V shed 3 bases, J shed 5 bases, and the junction held 2 bases outside the gene matches. CDR3 size: 14 residues. Germline CDR1 SGHTA, CDR2 FQGNSA. The CDR3 nucleotides are TGTGCCAGCAGCTTGATAGCGGGAGGGGAGACCCAGTACTTC. This sequence encodes CASSLIAGGETQYF.

J is TRBJ2-3 and V is TRBV5-6, with D maybe TRBD2 (6 bases). The CDR3 length is 18 residues. Trimming shortened V by 2 bases and J by 4 bases, and 23 bases separated the two germline ends. The germline gives CDR1 SGHDT, CDR2 YYEEEE. Here the CDR3 reads CASSFTTGELWVSDTQYF. The CDR3 nucleotides are TGTGCCAGCAGCTTCACCACGGGAGAATTGTGGGTATCAGATACGCAGTATTTT.

J is TRBJ1-3 and V is TRBV4-2; a weak D match, TRBD1 (5 bases). Trimming removed 4 bases at V and 0 bases at J, with 22 bases between. The CDR3 length is 19 residues. Germline CDR1 is LGHNA and CDR2 is YNFKEQ. CDR3 amino acids: CASSPHVFDSVYSGNTIYF. CDR3 nucleotides: TGTGCCAGCAGCCCCCACGTTTTCGACAGCGTATACTCTGGAAACACCATATATTTT.

The V call is TRBV7-9, the J call TRBJ2-1; a weak D match, TRBD2 (5 bases). This CDR3 is 16 amino acids long. In germline, CDR1 is SEHNR, CDR2 FQNEAQ (reference sequence). With 5 bases removed from V and 9 bases from J, the gap between germline ends came to 23 bases. The CDR3: CASSLRETTGSAEQFF. The CDR3 DNA follows: TGTGCCAGCAGCCTCCGCGAGACTACCGGATCTGCTGAGCAGTTCTTC.

This chain joins TRBV6-5 and TRBJ2-7; unclear D gene. CDR1 is MNHEY and CDR2 is SVGAGI in the germline V gene. The CDR3 spans 14 residues. The germline V and J ends were trimmed by 0 bases and 3 bases, with 9 bases remaining between them. The CDR3 reads CASSYSGHRYEQYF. CDR3 bases: TGTGCCAGCAGTTACTCAGGCCATCGCTACGAGCAGTACTTC.

V and J are TRBV6-1 and TRBJ2-7, with TRBD2 matching 13 bases. Germline V lookup: CDR1 MNHNS, CDR2 SASEGT. The CDR3 runs to 15 residues. V lost 7 bases to trimming and J lost 6 bases; unmatched junction nucleotides: 9. CDR3 loop: CASTVLAGGVGEQYF. CDR3 coding DNA: TGTGCCAGCACCGTACTAGCGGGAGGGGTCGGCGAGCAGTACTTC.

V usage is TRBV7-9 and J usage is TRBJ1-5; D is unresolved. The CDR3 sequence is 16 residues long. Trimming removed 1 base from V and 9 bases from J, with 19 bases in between. From germline, CDR1 is SEHNR and CDR2 FQNEAQ (reference sequence). The CDR3 loop reads CASSLVAAGYSLPQHF. In DNA, the CDR3 is TGTGCCAGCAGCTTAGTCGCGGCGGGCTATAGTCTGCCCCAGCATTTT. Using reference TRBV7-9 and TRBJ1-5 for the parts outside the CDR3, the full variable domain is DTGVSQNPRHKITKRGQNVTFRCDPISEHNRLYWYRQTLGQGPEFLTYFQNEAQLEKSRLLSDRFSAERPKGSFSTLEIQRTEQGDSAMYLCASSLVAAGYSLPQHFGDGTRLSIL.

The rearrangement uses TRBV28 and TRBJ2-4, with D possibly matching TRBD2 (5 bases). V was trimmed by 7 bases and J by 0 bases, leaving 10 bases between them. The germline V gene has CDR1 MDHEN and CDR2 SYDVKM. This CDR3 spans 14 amino acids. The DNA for the CDR3 is TGTGCCAGCACCTGGACTCAAGCCAAAAACATTCAGTACTTC. This sequence encodes CASTWTQAKNIQYF.

V is TRBV18 and J is TRBJ2-1; 10 bases match TRBD2. This CDR3 is 15 amino acids long. Germline lookup yields CDR1 KGHSH and CDR2 LQKENI. J gave up 8 bases and V 3 bases, and 7 bases lay outside the gene matches. CDR3 in amino acids: CASSPGASGRYEQFF. CDR3 DNA sequence: TGTGCCAGCTCACCTGGGGCTAGCGGGAGATATGAGCAGTTCTTC.

The chain joins TRBV4-1 to TRBJ2-7; 9 bases map to TRBD2. CDR1 and CDR2 (germline): MGHRA, YSYEKL. The CDR3 has 17 amino acids. Trimming at V came to 1 base and at J to 3 bases, leaving 10 bases not matched to a gene. The chain's CDR3 is CASSQGVGGSGSYEQYF. The CDR3 DNA reads TGCGCCAGCAGCCAAGGAGTGGGGGGTAGCGGGAGCTACGAGCAGTACTTC.

The J gene is TRBJ2-5, the V gene TRBV7-2; D could derive from TRBD1 or TRBD2 (5 bases each). The V and J ends lost 3 bases and 5 bases respectively, with 13 bases between them. The CDR3 extends over 14 amino acids. Germline V gene lookup returns CDR1 SGHTA and CDR2 FQGNSA. The CDR3 sequence: CASSLSGPRETQYF. The CDR3 DNA sequence: TGTGCCAGCAGCTTGTCGGGACCGCGGGAGACCCAGTACTTC. The full variable domain, in which reference TRBV7-2 and TRBJ2-5 provide the parts outside the CDR3, is GAGVSQSPSNKVTEKGKDVELRCDPISGHTALYWYRQSLGQGLEFLIYFQGNSAPDKSGLPSDRFSAERTGGSVSTLTIQRTQQEDSAVYLCASSLSGPRETQYFGPGTRLLVL.

The chain recombines TRBV7-2 with TRBJ2-1; D unclear. The CDR3 length is 14 residues. The germline V and J ends were trimmed by 6 bases and 4 bases, with 13 bases remaining between them. CDR1 SGHTA and CDR2 FQGNSA come from the germline V gene. CDR3 residues: CASSRRGVYNEQFF. The CDR3 nucleotides are TGTGCCAGCAGTCGGCGAGGTGTATACAATGAGCAGTTCTTC.

The V gene is TRBV4-3, the J gene TRBJ2-3; 8 positions agree with TRBD2. Germline-derived CDR1 and CDR2 are LGHNA and YSLEER. The CDR3 sequence is 17 residues long. V was pared by 5 bases and J by 3 bases, with 13 bases of the junction left unmatched. DNA for the CDR3: TGCGCCAGCAGCGCCCAGCGGGGACTAGTATTTACAGATACGCAGTATTTT. Protein product: CASSAQRGLVFTDTQYF.

The chain combines TRBV7-9 with TRBJ2-5; D remains unclear. Germline CDR1 SEHNR, CDR2 FQNEAQ (reference sequence). The V and J ends lost 5 bases and 0 bases respectively, with 10 bases between them. CDR3 length: 14 amino acids. The CDR3 sequence: CASSRDGYQETQYF. In DNA form, the CDR3 reads TGTGCCAGCAGCCGAGACGGATACCAAGAGACCCAGTACTTC. The variable domain in full, completed from reference TRBV7-9 and TRBJ2-5, reads DTGVSQNPRHKITKRGQNVTFRCDPISEHNRLYWYRQTLGQGPEFLTYFQNEAQLEKSRLLSDRFSAERPKGSFSTLEIQRTEQGDSAMYLCASSRDGYQETQYFGPGTRLLVL.

J is TRBJ2-7 and V is TRBV4-3, with D maybe TRBD1 (6 bases). This CDR3 has 14 amino acids. Germline V gene sequence: CDR1 LGHNA, CDR2 YSLEER. With 0 bases removed from V and 2 bases from J, the gap between germline ends came to 8 bases. The CDR3 is CASSQDRGTYEQYF. For the CDR3, the DNA is TGCGCCAGCAGCCAAGATAGGGGGACCTACGAGCAGTACTTC.

The chain combines TRBV4-3 with TRBJ2-1; the match to TRBD2 covers 8 bases. The V gene end was trimmed by 0 bases and the J gene end by 10 bases; junction bases not matched to a gene: 5. CDR1 is LGHNA and CDR2 is YSLEER in the germline V gene. The CDR3 is made up of 14 amino acids. CDR3 sequence: CASSQDSLAVEQFF. The CDR3 DNA sequence: TGCGCCAGCAGCCAAGATTCACTAGCGGTAGAGCAGTTCTTC.

V gene TRBV7-2 combines with J gene TRBJ1-5; the match to TRBD1 covers 7 bases. The CDR3 has 16 amino acids. V lost 5 bases, J lost 6 bases, and 13 bases stayed unmatched. Germline lookup yields CDR1 SGHTA and CDR2 FQGNSA. The CDR3 here is CASSRQGEGLGQPQHF. The CDR3 DNA reads TGTGCCAGCAGCCGCCAGGGGGAAGGGTTAGGTCAGCCCCAGCATTTT.